The rows below give T cell receptor beta chains drawn from one sample of a study of chemoradiotherapy in HPV16-positive cancers. This table comes from immunoSEQ multiplex PCR, and its TCRdb copy is limited to in-frame clones, with some not included. In the table there are 12,000 or so clones, about 87% of which are singletons. Source: blood, taken from a patient who underwent chemoradiotherapy. Receptor source: a human donor with HPV-associated anogenital cancer. Both conserved end residues are part of each CDR3. The D gene is left open where the match is weak. The size of a clone is reported for some rows only, either as once, few or many, or as a class for expanded clones.

>TRBV5-6|TRBJ2-2|NA|TRBD1
TGTGCCAGCAGCTTTAGGACAGGGGGCATCGGGGAGCTGTTTTTT
CASSFRTGGIGELFF
>TRBV5-8|TRBJ2-7|NA|NA
TGTGCCAGCAGCGAACCGGGACGTACCTACGAGCAGTACTTC
CASSEPGRTYEQYF
>TRBV5-1|TRBJ1-2|NA|TRBD1
TGCGCCAGCAGCGTTCTCGGGACAGGGGGGATCTATGGCTACACCTTC
CASSVLGTGGIYGYTF
>TRBV7-8|TRBJ2-5|NA|TRBD1
TGTGCCAGCAGCTTTCGACAGGGACCAATCCAAGAGACCCAGTACTTC
CASSFRQGPIQETQYF
>TRBV7-8|TRBJ1-1|NA|TRBD1
TGTGCCAGCAGCTCCGGGACAGGGACCGGCGAAGCTTTCTTT
CASSSGTGTGEAFF
>TRBV6-1|TRBJ1-3|NA|NA
TGTGCCAGCAGTGAAGGTCCGGGGGACGGAAACACCATATATTTT
CASSEGPGDGNTIYF
>TRBV11-2|TRBJ2-3|NA|NA
TGTGCCAGCAGCCCCCGGACAACTAGCACAGATACGCAGTATTTT
CASSPRTTSTDTQYF
>TRBV5-5|TRBJ2-5|NA|TRBD2
TGTGCCAGCAGGCCAGGACTAGCGGGGGGAGAGTCGGCCCAGTACTTC
CASRPGLAGGESAQYF
>TRBV29-1|TRBJ1-2|NA|TRBD1
TGCAGCGTTTATGGAACAGGGGAAATCTATGGCTACACCTTC
CSVYGTGEIYGYTF
>TRBV7-2|TRBJ2-7|NA|TRBD1
TGTGCCAGCAGTAACTACAGGGGTGACTACGAGCAGTACTTC
CASSNYRGDYEQYF
>TRBV6-5|TRBJ1-1|NA|NA
TGTGCCAGCAGGTACACCGGAGGCACTGAAGCTTTCTTT
CASRYTGGTEAFF
>TRBV9|TRBJ1-2|NA|NA
TGTGCCAGCAGCCCAACAGACACCAATAACTATGGCTACACCTTC
CASSPTDTNNYGYTF
>TRBV7-2|TRBJ1-5|NA|NA
TGTGCCAGCAGCTTAACCCGCGGGGAGCAGCCCCAGCATTTT
CASSLTRGEQPQHF
>TRBV30|TRBJ2-1|NA|NA
TGTGCCTGGAGGGACAGCGCCCCCCACAATGAGCAGTTCTTC
CAWRDSAPHNEQFF
>TRBV7-9|TRBJ2-5|NA|TRBD1
TGTGCCAGCAGCTCAAAGGTTTCGGGACAGGGGTACCAAGAGACCCAGTACTTC
CASSSKVSGQGYQETQYF
>TRBV30|TRBJ1-4|NA|NA
TGTGCCTGGAAACGAGGGGATGGTGAAAAACTGTTTTTT
CAWKRGDGEKLFF
>TRBV5-3|TRBJ1-6|few|NA
TGTGCCAGAAGCTTGGGAGAGGCCCTCTCGCCCCAACCCCTCCACTTT
CARSLGEALSPQPLHF
>TRBV10-2|TRBJ1-1|NA|TRBD1
TGCGCCAGCAGTGAGTTAGGAGGGGGCGAAGGGTACACTGAAGCTTTCTTT
CASSELGGGEGYTEAFF
>TRBV7-3|TRBJ2-3|once|NA
TGTGCCAGCAGCCGTAGCCCGACCCCCACAGATACGCAGTATTTT
CASSRSPTPTDTQYF
>TRBV6-5|TRBJ1-2|NA|NA
TGTGCCAGCAGAAGGGACGGTTCAAATGGCTACACCTTC
CASRRDGSNGYTF
>TRBV2|TRBJ1-1|NA|TRBD1
TGTGCCAGCAGCCTGGACAGGGGGAACACTGAAGCTTTCTTT
CASSLDRGNTEAFF
>TRBV5-4|TRBJ2-3|NA|NA
TGTGCCAGCAGCTTGGGGGGTCGTACGCAGTATTTT
CASSLGGRTQYF
>TRBV21-1|TRBJ2-5|NA|NA
TGTGCCAGCAGCATCGTGAGCGAGACCCAGTACTTC
CASSIVSETQYF
>TRBV11-2|TRBJ2-3|NA|TRBD2
TGTGCCAGCAGCTTGCGTCGAAGCGGGGGGGCCCCAGATACGCAGTATTTT
CASSLRRSGGAPDTQYF
>TRBV6-5|TRBJ1-1|NA|NA
TGTGCCAGCAGCCTAACTGAACCGAACACTGAAGCTTTCTTT
CASSLTEPNTEAFF
>TRBV5-1|TRBJ2-1|NA|TRBD2
TGCGCCAGCAGCTTGGGATCCCGGCAAGGGCTAGCGGACTCCTACAATGAGCAGTTCTTC
CASSLGSRQGLADSYNEQFF
>TRBV10-3|TRBJ1-2|NA|NA
TGTGCCATCACCCCCCAGCGGGACTATGGCTACACCTTC
CAITPQRDYGYTF
>TRBV9|TRBJ2-1|NA|TRBD1
TGTGCCAGCAGCGTAGGGGGACAGCCAAGGGCTAATGAGCAGTTCTTC
CASSVGGQPRANEQFF
>TRBV19|TRBJ2-3|NA|NA
TGTGCCAGTAGTATAGTCCTTAGCGGCGGAGATACGCAGTATTTT
CASSIVLSGGDTQYF
>TRBV7-3|TRBJ2-3|NA|NA
TGTGCCAGCAGCCTTAGGGCAGATACGCAGTATTTT
CASSLRADTQYF
>TRBV4-1|TRBJ1-1|once|NA
TGCGCCAGCAGCCAAGCACGGCGGCGAACAGGGATTAAGAACACTGAAGCTTTCTTT
CASSQARRRTGIKNTEAFF
>TRBV27|TRBJ2-7|NA|NA
TGTGCCACCCAAACAGGGGATATAGCGGAGAGCTCCTACGAGCAGTACTTC
CATQTGDIAESSYEQYF
>TRBV27|TRBJ2-6|NA|TRBD1
TGTGCCAGCAGTTCCATAATCAGGACAGGGACTGGGGCCAACGTCCTGACTTTC
CASSSIIRTGTGANVLTF
>TRBV29-1|TRBJ1-1|NA|NA
TGCAGCGTCCGATCTCGACAGTCGAACACTGAAGCTTTCTTT
CSVRSRQSNTEAFF
>TRBV9|TRBJ2-1|NA|NA
TGTGCCAGCAGCCTCCGTCTAGGAGTGATAGCTGAGCAGTTCTTC
CASSLRLGVIAEQFF
>TRBV19|TRBJ1-2|NA|TRBD1
TGTGCCAGTAGTATTAATATGGGGACAGGGGGCCATGGCTACACCTTC
CASSINMGTGGHGYTF
>TRBV5-8|TRBJ1-1|once|NA
TGTGCCAGCAGCTATACCGGGAATGAAGCTTTCTTT
CASSYTGNEAFF
>TRBV7-3|TRBJ2-5|NA|TRBD2
TGTGCCAGCAGCCCAACAGCGGGGGAGACCCAGTACTTC
CASSPTAGETQYF
>TRBV15|TRBJ1-3|few|TRBD1
TGTGCCACCAGCAGAGATTCGACAGGGGGTGGAAACACCATATATTTT
CATSRDSTGGGNTIYF
>TRBV2|TRBJ2-6|NA|NA
TGTGCCAGCAGTGAGTCTTGGTCTCCTGGGGCCAACGTCCTGACTTTC
CASSESWSPGANVLTF
>TRBV5-1|TRBJ1-3|NA|TRBD1
TGCGCCAGCGGAACAGGGGGCGAAGGAAACACCATATATTTT
CASGTGGEGNTIYF
>TRBV27|TRBJ2-3|NA|NA
TGTGCCAGCAGCTCAAACTGGGTGGGGACAGATACGCAGTATTTT
CASSSNWVGTDTQYF
>TRBV7-2|TRBJ1-1|NA|NA
TGTGCCAGCAGCTTAGCGCCAGGGGACACTGAAGCTTTCTTT
CASSLAPGDTEAFF
>TRBV7-9|TRBJ1-1|NA|TRBD1
TGTGCCAGCAGCTCCGGGACAGGGGCCGCGATGAACACTGAAGCTTTCTTT
CASSSGTGAAMNTEAFF
>TRBV2|TRBJ1-1|NA|NA
TGTGCCAGCAGAACAGACATGAACACTGAAGCTTTCTTT
CASRTDMNTEAFF
>TRBV5-1|TRBJ2-1|NA|NA
TGCGCCAGCATTAGAGGAGGGGCGCACAATGAGCAGTTCTTC
CASIRGGAHNEQFF
>TRBV5-5|TRBJ2-7|NA|NA
TGTGCCAGCAGCTTGGCCGGGGACCCCGCGGACGAGCAGTACTTC
CASSLAGDPADEQYF
>TRBV5-6|TRBJ1-3|NA|NA
TGTGCCAGCAGCTACACCAGGACGGGCGGAGGAAACACCATATATTTT
CASSYTRTGGGNTIYF
>TRBV6-5|TRBJ1-1|NA|NA
TGTGCCAGCAGGGGGGGGGCAGATACTGAAGCTTTCTTT
CASRGGADTEAFF
>TRBV7-9|TRBJ2-5|once|TRBD2
TGTGCCAGCAGCTTATATGGGACTAGCGGGGATCCTCGGGAGACCCAGTACTTC
CASSLYGTSGDPRETQYF
>TRBV7-3|TRBJ2-5|NA|TRBD2
TGTGCCAGCAGCTTAACGGGGCAGGGAGGGCAAGAGACCCAGTACTTC
CASSLTGQGGQETQYF
>TRBV4-2|TRBJ2-5|few|TRBD2
TGTGCCAGCAGCCAAGATCCAGCGGGGGGGCCGGAGACCCAGTACTTC
CASSQDPAGGPETQYF